This T cell receptor beta chain was sequenced for a study of T cell repertoires in cytomegalovirus infection. The study's findings and limits: What dominated the ex vivo response were HLA-C-restricted CMV-specific TCR beta clonotypes.

Germline loops: CDR1 SGHAT, CDR2 FQNNGV. Losses at the gene ends were 5 bases for V and 4 bases for J; bases not matched to a gene: 5. The CDR3 length is 14 residues. In this sample, this clonotype turned up many times. Its specificity is unknown. TCRdb independently ran MiXCR on the reads; one entry per CDR3 protein. The data contain approximately 500,000 distinct CDR3 sequences, 11% of them seen just once; the ten biggest clones take up about 10%. The source is a human donor in good health (CMV status not recorded). Some clones in this sample may be carry-over from other donors' samples. The specimen sequenced was PBMCs. The chain recombines TRBV11-2 with TRBJ2-5; TRBD1 matches 9 bases. The CDR3 DNA follows: TGTGCCAGCAGCGCGAACAGGGGGCGAGAGACCCAGTACTTC. Protein sequence: CASSANRGRETQYF.